The 17 T cell receptor beta chains presented below share a single source sample, sequenced in a study of blood T cell repertoires in COVID-19. This table comes from immunoSEQ multiplex PCR, and its TCRdb copy is limited to in-frame clones, with some not included. The sample shows more than 95,000 clones, about four fifths of them seen only once. Sequenced input: peripheral blood. The receptors stem from a man in his 60s with acute or convalescent COVID-19.

The chain links TRBV6-6 to TRBJ1-2; D perhaps matches TRBD1 (6 bases). The germline CDR1 and CDR2 sequences are MNHNY and SVGAGI (reference sequence). Between the trimmed V and J ends, which lost 7 bases and 0 bases, there was a span of 9 bases. The CDR3 is made up of 13 amino acids. CDR3 amino acids: CASKQGTNYGYTF. For the CDR3, the DNA is TGTGCCAGCAAACAGGGAACTAACTATGGCTACACCTTC.

The chain uses TRBV15 and TRBJ2-5; 11 nucleotides match TRBD2. The CDR3 runs to 16 residues. Germline V CDR1 and CDR2: LNHNV, YYDKDF (reference sequence). J was trimmed by 4 bases and V by 1 base; bases with no gene match: 5. The CDR3 DNA reads TGTGCCACCAGCAGAGGCCTAGCGGGAGGAGTAGAGACCCAGTACTTC. This translates into CATSRGLAGGVETQYF.

The chain carries TRBV15 and TRBJ2-5; TRBD2 matches 14 bases. This CDR3 is 16 amino acids long. V lost 1 base and J lost 4; bases outside the gene matches: 2. CDR1 is LNHNV, CDR2 YYDKDF, per germline (reference sequence). The CDR3 DNA reads as TGTGCCACCAGCAGAGGACTAGCGGGAGGGGGAGAGACCCAGTACTTC. Residues: CATSRGLAGGGETQYF.

This chain links TRBV29-1 with TRBJ2-3, with 8 bases identical to TRBD2. This CDR3 is built from 15 residues. CDR1 and CDR2 (germline): SQVTM, ANQGSEA. The trim removed 8 bases at V and 10 bases at J, leaving 20 bases unmatched. In DNA form, the CDR3 reads TGCAGCTCGGGAGGGGAAACTAGCTACTCTGGGGCGCAGTATTTT. It encodes CSSGGETSYSGAQYF.

J is TRBJ2-5 and V is TRBV18; possibly TRBD1 for D (6 bases). Trimming left V 3 bases short and J 7 bases short, with 15 bases between. The V gene's germline CDR1 is KGHSH and CDR2 LQKENI. This CDR3 contains 14 residues. For the CDR3, the DNA is TGTGCCAGCTCACCCTCCGGGCCGACAGGGACCCAGTACTTC. It translates to CASSPSGPTGTQYF.

V and J are TRBV9 and TRBJ2-3, with 10 positions matching TRBD2. The CDR3 loop spans 16 amino acids. Unmatched junction bases numbered 4, after V lost 0 bases and J lost 3 bases. Germline V gives CDR1 SGDLS, CDR2 YYNGEE. CDR3: CASSVGGSGRTDTQYF. The CDR3 DNA reads as TGTGCCAGCAGCGTAGGAGGTAGCGGGAGGACAGATACGCAGTATTTT.

This chain links TRBV20-1 with TRBJ2-5; no clear D gene. This CDR3 is 11 amino acids long. Germline V lookup: CDR1 DFQATT, CDR2 SNEGSKA (reference sequence). The germline V and J ends were trimmed by 4 bases and 0 bases, with 3 bases remaining between them. The CDR3 loop reads CSATNQETQYF. The CDR3 DNA reads TGCAGTGCTACAAACCAAGAGACCCAGTACTTC.

The chain employs TRBV7-9 and TRBJ2-4; D gene ambiguous. Germline V lookup: CDR1 SEHNR, CDR2 FQNEAQ (reference sequence). CDR3 size: 16 residues. Trimming cost V 1 base and J 0 bases, with 10 bases left between them. The CDR3, as DNA: TGTGCCAGCAGCTTAGGCAGAAACCTAGCCAAAAACATTCAGTACTTC. Amino acids: CASSLGRNLAKNIQYF.

The chain recombines TRBV5-1 with TRBJ1-2, with a tentative D call TRBD1 (6 bases). Per the germline V gene, CDR1 is SGHRS and CDR2 is YFSETQ. V shed 4 bases and J shed 1 base, with 11 bases lying between them. This CDR3 has 14 residues. The CDR3 spells CASSPWTDNYGYTF. For the CDR3, the DNA is TGCGCCAGCAGCCCGTGGACAGATAACTATGGCTACACCTTC. The full variable domain, completed using reference TRBV5-1 and TRBJ1-2, is KAGVTQTPRYLIKTRGQQVTLSCSPISGHRSVSWYQQTPGQGLQFLFEYFSETQRNKGNFPGRFSGRQFSNSRSEMNVSTLELGDSALYLCASSPWTDNYGYTFGSGTRLTVV.

CDR3 sequence (DNA): TGTGCCAGCAGTTTAGGGCTCGGACAGGAGCTCTATGGCTACACCTTC. It encodes CASSLGLGQELYGYTF. This chain uses TRBV28 with TRBJ1-2; 7 nucleotides agree with TRBD1. V dropped 2 bases and J dropped 4; count of bases not matched to a gene: 10. Germline CDR1 reads MDHEN; CDR2 reads SYDVKM. The CDR3 consists of 16 residues.

The gene calls are TRBV3-1 (or the pseudogene TRBV3-2) and TRBJ2-7, with a possible D match to TRBD2 (6 bases). Trimming cost V 1 base and J 2 bases, with 18 bases left between them. This CDR3 comprises 17 residues. The germline V gene has CDR1 LGHDT and CDR2 YNNKEL (reference sequence). The DNA for the CDR3 is TGTGCCAGCAGCCAAGTAATCGGGGGACGGGGACCCTACGAGCAGTACTTC. The encoded protein is CASSQVIGGRGPYEQYF.

The gene calls are TRBV28 and TRBJ2-7; no clear D gene. V was cut by 0 bases and J by 3 bases, with 3 bases left in between. Germline loops: CDR1 MDHEN, CDR2 SYDVKM. This CDR3 comprises 12 residues. DNA of the CDR3: TGTGCCAGCAGTTTATGGCGCTACGAGCAGTACTTC. Translated, it gives CASSLWRYEQYF. Full variable domain (outside the CDR3, taken from reference TRBV28 and TRBJ2-7): DVKVTQSSRYLVKRTGEKVFLECVQDMDHENMFWYRQDPGLGLRLIYFSYDVKMKEKGDIPEGYSVSREKKERFSLILESASTNQTSMYLCASSLWRYEQYFGPGTRLTVT.

The chain employs TRBV5-1 and TRBJ2-1, with 16 bases matching TRBD2. Germline V CDR1 and CDR2: SGHRS, YFSETQ. The trim removed 4 bases at V and 7 bases at J, leaving 5 bases unmatched. The CDR3 has 16 amino acids. The CDR3 spells CASSMGLAGGWNEQFF. As DNA, the CDR3 is TGCGCCAGCAGCATGGGACTAGCGGGAGGGTGGAATGAGCAGTTCTTC.

This chain uses TRBV7-8 with TRBJ1-1, with D tentatively TRBD1 (5 bases). Germline V gene sequence: CDR1 SGHVS, CDR2 FQNEAQ. V lost 8 bases and J 6 bases, leaving 16 bases between the germline ends. The CDR3 spans 13 residues. CDR3 loop: CASGRSRGSEAFF. In DNA form, the CDR3 reads TGTGCCAGCGGCCGTTCTAGGGGCTCTGAAGCTTTCTTT.

The chain links TRBV12-3 or TRBV12-4 to TRBJ1-1; 8 bases map to TRBD1. This CDR3 is built from 13 residues. Trimming at V came to 5 bases and at J to 6 bases, leaving 5 bases not matched to a gene. The CDR3 sequence: CASSLGQGSEAFF. In DNA, the CDR3 is TGTGCCAGCAGTCTCGGACAGGGCTCTGAAGCTTTCTTT.

This clone was recorded once. The chain recombines TRBV10-1 with TRBJ1-1; maybe TRBD1 (5 bases). This CDR3 contains 14 residues. Germline lookup yields CDR1 WNHNN and CDR2 SYGVQD (reference sequence). Trimming left V 5 bases short and J 0 bases short, with 10 bases between. The CDR3 loop is CASSRSGMNTEAFF. The CDR3 bases are TGCGCCAGCAGTCGGTCAGGGATGAACACTGAAGCTTTCTTT.

V gene TRBV7-8 combines with J gene TRBJ1-4; TRBD1 aligns across 10 bases. Germline V lookup: CDR1 SGHVS, CDR2 FQNEAQ. The CDR3 sequence is 18 residues long. The J segment lost 7 bases and the V segment lost 1 base, leaving 12 bases of the junction unmatched. This chain's CDR3 is CASSLEGTGQGISEKLFF. The CDR3 DNA sequence: TGTGCCAGCAGCTTAGAAGGAACGGGACAGGGGATTAGTGAAAAACTGTTTTTT.